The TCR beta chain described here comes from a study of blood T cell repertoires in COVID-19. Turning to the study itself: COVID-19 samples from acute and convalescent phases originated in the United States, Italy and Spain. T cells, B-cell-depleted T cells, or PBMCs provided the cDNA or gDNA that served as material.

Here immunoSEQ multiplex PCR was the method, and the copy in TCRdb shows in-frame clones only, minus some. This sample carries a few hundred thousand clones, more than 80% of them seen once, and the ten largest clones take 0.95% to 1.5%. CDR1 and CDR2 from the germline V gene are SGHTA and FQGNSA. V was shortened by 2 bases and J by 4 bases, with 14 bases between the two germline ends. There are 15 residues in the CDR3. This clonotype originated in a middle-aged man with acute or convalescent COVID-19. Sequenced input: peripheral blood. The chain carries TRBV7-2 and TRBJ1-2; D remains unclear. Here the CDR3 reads CASSLNPGESYGYTF. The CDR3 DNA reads TGTGCCAGCAGCTTAAACCCCGGGGAAAGCTATGGCTACACCTTC. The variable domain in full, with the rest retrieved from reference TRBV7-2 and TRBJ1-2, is GAGVSQSPSNKVTEKGKDVELRCDPISGHTALYWYRQSLGQGLEFLIYFQGNSAPDKSGLPSDRFSAERTGGSVSTLTIQRTQQEDSAVYLCASSLNPGESYGYTFGSGTRLTVV.